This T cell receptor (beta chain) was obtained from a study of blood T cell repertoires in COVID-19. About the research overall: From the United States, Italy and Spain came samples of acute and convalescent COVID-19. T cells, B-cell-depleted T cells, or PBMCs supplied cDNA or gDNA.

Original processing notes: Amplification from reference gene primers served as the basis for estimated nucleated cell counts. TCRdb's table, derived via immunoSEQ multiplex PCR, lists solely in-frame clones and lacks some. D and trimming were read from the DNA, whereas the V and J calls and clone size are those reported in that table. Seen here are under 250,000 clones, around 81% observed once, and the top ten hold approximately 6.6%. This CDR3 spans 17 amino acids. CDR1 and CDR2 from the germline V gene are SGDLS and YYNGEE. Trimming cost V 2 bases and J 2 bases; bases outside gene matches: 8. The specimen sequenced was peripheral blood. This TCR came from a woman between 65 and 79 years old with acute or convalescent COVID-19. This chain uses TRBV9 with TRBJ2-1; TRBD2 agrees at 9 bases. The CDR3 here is CASSVSWRGGTYNEQFF. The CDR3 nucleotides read TGTGCCAGCAGCGTCTCCTGGCGGGGGGGTACCTACAATGAGCAGTTCTTC.